This T cell receptor beta chain is from a study of blood T cell repertoires in COVID-19. Across the study: Donors in the United States, Italy and Spain gave samples during acute or convalescent COVID-19.

Original processing notes: Cell counts per sample came from amplifying reference gene primers. Using immunoSEQ multiplex PCR, the repertoire was profiled, and TCRdb retains in-frame clones only, with some absent. V and J calls plus clone size are reproduced from that table; the DNA served to infer D and trimming. Of 35,000 to 45,000 clones listed, approximately 80% are singletons. The V and J ends lost 5 bases and 6 bases, in that order; junction bases with no gene match: 7. The CDR3 spans 14 residues. CDR1 and CDR2 from the germline V gene are GTSNPN and SVGIG (reference sequence). This sequence joins TRBV30 and TRBJ2-7; TRBD2 aligns across 13 bases. This sequence originates from a human donor in a cohort sampled during active COVID-19. The source material was peripheral blood. CDR3 region: CAWGTSGNFGEQYF. The CDR3 coding sequence is TGTGCCTGGGGGACTAGCGGGAATTTCGGCGAGCAGTACTTC.